This passage covers 31 T cell receptor beta chains from one sample sequenced in a study of T cells after yellow fever vaccination. Each CDR3 protein gets one entry after TCRdb re-called the 5' RACE reads with MiXCR. The sample records about 310,000 distinct CDR3 sequences, roughly 4% being singletons. The material was PBMCs, obtained on the day of the yellow fever booster vaccination. The receptors here all came from a man in his late teens or twenties who received the YFV17D yellow fever vaccine.

This sequence joins TRBV11-2 and TRBJ2-1; 7 bases are a match to TRBD1. The CDR3 contains 15 residues. The junction had 4 bases not matched to a gene; V was cut back by 1 base and J by 4 bases. Germline V CDR1 and CDR2: SGHAT, FQNNGV. The CDR3 loop is CASSLGGQVYNEQFF. CDR3 sequence (DNA): TGTGCCAGCAGCTTAGGCGGACAGGTATACAATGAGCAGTTCTTC.

This clonotype appeared many times. The chain uses TRBV7-2 and TRBJ2-3; unclear D gene. CDR1 and CDR2 from the germline V gene are SGHTA and FQGNSA. This CDR3 is 13 amino acids long. V was pared by 5 bases and J by 5 bases, with 11 bases between. Here the CDR3 DNA reads TGTGCCAGCAGCCCAGACCAGATAGATACGCAGTATTTT. It codes for CASSPDQIDTQYF.

The V and J genes are TRBV30 and TRBJ2-5; D gene unclear. Germline loops: CDR1 GTSNPN, CDR2 SVGIG (reference sequence). The CDR3 length is 15 residues. Trimming pared 0 bases from V and 4 bases from J, leaving 15 bases between. The CDR3 coding sequence is TGTGCCTGGAGTGTATGGGCCCCATGGGTAGAGACCCAGTACTTC. This gives the protein CAWSVWAPWVETQYF. Based on the CDR3 plus reference TRBV30 and TRBJ2-5, the full variable domain is SQTIHQWPATLVQPVGSPLSLECTVEGTSNPNLYWYRQAAGRGLQLLFYSVGIGQISSEVPQNLSASRPQDRQFILSSKKLLLSDSGFYLCAWSVWAPWVETQYFGPGTRLLVL.

The chain couples TRBV20-1 to TRBJ2-7; 7 bases agree with TRBD2. J gave up 3 bases and V 6 bases, and 5 bases lay outside the gene matches. CDR3 length equals 12 residues. Germline lookup yields CDR1 DFQATT and CDR2 SNEGSKA (reference sequence). In nucleotides, the CDR3 is TGCAGTGCGGGGAGGGAAGACTACGAGCAGTACTTC. It is translated as CSAGREDYEQYF.

The rearrangement joins TRBV3-1 to TRBJ2-3; 9 bases are shared with TRBD2. There are 16 residues in the CDR3. Per germline, CDR1 LGHDT and CDR2 YNNKEL (reference sequence). V shed 2 bases and J 2 bases; nucleotides not matched to a gene: 5. Here the CDR3 DNA reads TGTGCCAGCAGCCAATCAGCGGGGGGCCCCACAGATACGCAGTATTTT. It is translated as CASSQSAGGPTDTQYF.

This clonotype occurred many times. The V call is TRBV15, the J call TRBJ1-6, with unresolved D. Germline V gene lookup returns CDR1 LNHNV and CDR2 YYDKDF (reference sequence). The V end lost 7 bases, the J end lost 7 bases, and 11 bases lay between the germline ends. The CDR3 contains 13 residues. The CDR3 loop reads CATTFRANSPLHF. CDR3 nucleotides: TGTGCCACCACCTTCCGTGCAAATTCACCCCTCCACTTT.

In this sample, this clonotype turned up many times. CDR3 in amino acids: CASSLAQGAGYTF. For the CDR3, the DNA is TGTGCCAGCAGCTTAGCGCAAGGGGCTGGCTACACCTTC. The chain combines TRBV7-9 with TRBJ1-2, with D possibly being TRBD1 (5 bases). The CDR3 is 13 amino acids. V was trimmed by 0 bases and J by 7 bases, leaving 9 bases between them. Germline CDR1 and CDR2: SEHNR and FQNEAQ (reference sequence). Full variable domain (rest looked up from reference TRBV7-9 and TRBJ1-2): DTGVSQNPRHKITKRGQNVTFRCDPISEHNRLYWYRQTLGQGPEFLTYFQNEAQLEKSRLLSDRFSAERPKGSFSTLEIQRTEQGDSAMYLCASSLAQGAGYTFGSGTRLTVV.

J is TRBJ1-4 and V is TRBV12-3 or TRBV12-4; unclear D gene. CDR3 length equals 12 residues. V lost 7 bases to trimming and J lost 10 bases, with 13 bases between them. Here the CDR3 reads CASNLEAGKLFF. In DNA, the CDR3 is TGTGCCAGCAACCTAGAGGCAGGAAAACTGTTTTTT.

This clonotype was observed a few times. The chain is built from TRBV4-3 and TRBJ2-7; perhaps TRBD1 as D (5 bases). The CDR3 runs to 14 residues. Trimming stripped 2 bases from V and 4 bases from J, with 12 bases between. Germline V CDR1 and CDR2: LGHNA, YSLEER. Written as DNA, the CDR3 is TGCGCCAGCAGCCAAAACTGGGGCGGTTACGAGCAGTACTTC. Its protein is CASSQNWGGYEQYF.

V usage is TRBV12-3 or TRBV12-4 and J usage is TRBJ2-7, with TRBD2 matching 8 bases. The CDR3 consists of 13 residues. The J segment lost 4 bases and the V segment lost 9 bases, leaving 8 bases of the junction unmatched. The DNA of the CDR3 is TGTGCCAGTACGACGGGAGGGTTTTACGAGCAGTACTTC. Translating gives CASTTGGFYEQYF.

This clonotype has at least ten counts. The chain employs TRBV28 and TRBJ2-1; maybe TRBD2 (6 bases). CDR1 MDHEN and CDR2 SYDVKM come from the germline V gene. The germline V and J ends were trimmed by 4 bases and 5 bases, with 15 bases remaining between them. The CDR3 totals 15 residues. The CDR3 sequence is CASSYLGEADNEQFF. CDR3 nucleotides: TGTGCCAGCAGTTATTTGGGGGAGGCGGACAATGAGCAGTTCTTC.

This clonotype was counted a few times. V usage is TRBV11-2 and J usage is TRBJ1-2; D ambiguous. The CDR3 length is 15 residues. Trimming shortened V by 1 base and J by 8 bases, and 17 bases separated the two germline ends. Germline CDR1 and CDR2: SGHAT and FQNNGV. The CDR3 sequence is CASSLVGTGPVGYTF. The CDR3 region has the DNA TGTGCCAGCAGCTTAGTGGGTACGGGCCCGGTGGGCTACACCTTC.

This clonotype was found a few times. This chain links TRBV7-6 with TRBJ1-3; D remains unclear. This CDR3 has 12 residues. The germline V gene has CDR1 SGHVS and CDR2 FNYEAQ. Deletions cut 8 bases from V and 0 bases from J, with 5 bases between. For the CDR3, the DNA is TGTGCCAGCGTAAGCTCTGGAAACACCATATATTTT. Protein product: CASVSSGNTIYF.

The V call is TRBV25-1, the J call TRBJ1-2; D is uncertain. Per the germline V gene, CDR1 is MGHDK and CDR2 is SYGVNS. Trimming pared 3 bases from V and 6 bases from J, leaving 5 bases between. This CDR3 comprises 11 residues. This chain's CDR3 is CASSDLDGYTF. In DNA, the CDR3 is TGTGCCAGCAGTGATTTAGATGGCTACACCTTC.

The table lists this clonotype with a few counts. The gene calls are TRBV29-1 and TRBJ1-2; D is unclear. V was clipped by 4 bases and J by 3 bases, with 9 bases between them. CDR3 size: 12 residues. Germline loops: CDR1 SQVTM, CDR2 ANQGSEA. CDR3 loop: CSVVRLDYGYTF. The CDR3 DNA is TGCAGCGTTGTAAGGCTTGACTATGGCTACACCTTC.

This clonotype was counted at least ten times. The chain employs TRBV6-6 and TRBJ2-6; D is ambiguous. The germline CDR1 and CDR2 sequences are MNHNY and SVGAGI (reference sequence). The CDR3 spans 14 residues. Trimming took 7 bases from V and 1 from J, leaving 8 bases between them. The CDR3 coding sequence is TGTGCCAGCACCACGGCTTCTGGGGCCAACGTCCTGACTTTC. Translating it yields CASTTASGANVLTF.

Many counts were recorded for this clonotype. J is TRBJ2-3 and V is TRBV5-4; D not resolved. The CDR3 spans 14 residues. Germline V gene data show CDR1 as SGHNT and CDR2 as YYREEE (reference sequence). V lost 4 bases and J 4 bases, leaving 13 bases between the germline ends. In DNA, the CDR3 is TGTGCCAGCAGCCCCACGTCGGGTCCAGATACGCAGTATTTT. Translated, it gives CASSPTSGPDTQYF.

This clonotype was detected only a few times. The rearrangement uses TRBV10-3 and TRBJ2-7; TRBD2 is a possible D gene (6 bases). Trimming took off 7 bases at V and 6 bases at J, with 16 bases between the two ends. The CDR3 has 13 amino acids. Germline-derived CDR1 and CDR2 are ENHRY and SYGVKD. DNA for the CDR3: TGTGCCATCAACCGACTAGGAATGTTCGAGCAGTACGTC. Amino acid sequence: CAINRLGMFEQYV.

This clonotype was seen many times. The chain is built from TRBV2 and TRBJ1-1; a weak D match, TRBD1 (6 bases). Germline loops: CDR1 SNHLY, CDR2 FYNNEI. Deletions cut 6 bases from V and 0 bases from J, with 11 bases between. The CDR3 totals 14 residues. CDR3 DNA: TGTGCCAGCAGCAGGGACATCATGAACACTGAAGCTTTCTTT. Its protein is CASSRDIMNTEAFF.

This clonotype was found many times. The rearrangement links TRBV5-1 to TRBJ1-2, with D unclear. The CDR3 contains 14 residues. Per germline, CDR1 SGHRS and CDR2 YFSETQ. Trimming pared 4 bases from V and 4 bases from J, leaving 14 bases between. CDR3 residues: CASSPSSPSYGYTF. The DNA of the CDR3 is TGCGCCAGCAGCCCCAGCAGTCCTAGCTATGGCTACACCTTC.

The chain joins TRBV20-1 to TRBJ2-7, with 12 bases aligning to TRBD1. Per the germline V gene, CDR1 is DFQATT and CDR2 is SNEGSKA (reference sequence). The V gene end was trimmed by 3 bases and the J gene end by 5 bases; junction bases not matched to a gene: 8. The CDR3 totals 15 residues. DNA of the CDR3: TGCAGTGCTAGCGAGCGGGACAGGGGGCGAGACGAGCAGTACGTC. It codes for CSASERDRGRDEQYV.

This clonotype occurred a few times. The rearrangement uses TRBV11-2 and TRBJ1-1; no clear D gene. Between the trimmed V and J ends, which lost 5 bases and 2 bases, there was a span of 18 bases. The CDR3 loop spans 16 amino acids. Germline V gene lookup returns CDR1 SGHAT and CDR2 FQNNGV. The CDR3 DNA is TGTGCCAGCAGCCACCCTGGAGACGGTGTTAACACTGAAGCTTTCTTT. Translating gives CASSHPGDGVNTEAFF. Looking up the rest from reference TRBV11-2 and TRBJ1-1 gives the full variable domain: EAGVAQSPRYKIIEKRQSVAFWCNPISGHATLYWYQQILGQGPKLLIQFQNNGVVDDSQLPKDRFSAERLKGVDSTLKIQPAKLEDSAVYLCASSHPGDGVNTEAFFGQGTRLTVV.

The chain recombines TRBV19 with TRBJ1-5; possible D gene TRBD1, 5 bases. With 8 bases removed from V and 0 bases from J, the gap between germline ends came to 17 bases. Germline V CDR1 and CDR2: LNHDA, SQIVND (reference sequence). The CDR3 is 16 amino acids. In nucleotides, the CDR3 is TGTGCCAGTCGCCATAGCCGGGGGAATAGCAATCAGCCCCAGCATTTT. Translation: CASRHSRGNSNQPQHF.

The CDR3 protein is CASSGGNAQPQHF. The CDR3 coding sequence is TGTGCCAGCAGTGGGGGGAACGCTCAGCCCCAGCATTTT. This rearrangement joins TRBV25-1 to TRBJ1-5; possibly TRBD1 for D (5 bases). V was shortened by 4 bases and J by 6 bases, with 10 bases between the two germline ends. CDR1 and CDR2 from the germline V gene are MGHDK and SYGVNS. This CDR3 has 13 amino acids.

This clonotype was seen many times. The rearrangement joins TRBV3-1 to TRBJ1-5, with D possibly TRBD1 on 5 matching bases. Germline lookup yields CDR1 LGHDT and CDR2 YNNKEL (reference sequence). The V gene lost 1 base and the J gene lost 4 bases, with 11 bases spanning the gap. The CDR3 is 15 residues long. Here the CDR3 reads CASSQARGGNQPQHF. As DNA, the CDR3 is TGTGCCAGCAGCCAAGCAAGGGGAGGGAATCAGCCCCAGCATTTT.

This chain links TRBV30 with TRBJ1-5; the D is unclear. CDR1 is GTSNPN and CDR2 is SVGIG in the germline V gene (reference sequence). This CDR3 has 14 amino acids. V lost 0 bases to trimming and J lost 8 bases, with 14 bases between them. DNA for the CDR3: TGTGCCTGGAGTGTGGGCGGCCCGCTAGAGCCCCAGCATTTT. Translated, it gives CAWSVGGPLEPQHF.

This clonotype appeared many times. The chain has TRBV6-2 or TRBV6-3 and TRBJ2-7; the match to TRBD2 covers 8 bases. CDR3 length: 15 residues. The germline CDR1 and CDR2 sequences are MNHEY and SVGEGT. V was pared by 2 bases and J by 6 bases, with 9 bases of the junction left unmatched. The CDR3 sequence: CASSYRTSFRGEQYF. CDR3 DNA: TGTGCCAGCAGTTACAGGACTAGCTTTAGAGGCGAGCAGTACTTC.

The genes are TRBV4-1 and TRBJ2-5; D perhaps matches TRBD1 (5 bases). Trimming left V 0 bases short and J 4 bases short, with 12 bases between. Germline CDR1 MGHRA, CDR2 YSYEKL. The CDR3 consists of 15 residues. For the CDR3, the DNA is TGCGCCAGCAGCCAAGAAATCCAGGGAAGAGAGACCCAGTACTTC. It encodes CASSQEIQGRETQYF.

The gene calls are TRBV15 and TRBJ2-7, with D hard to call. The CDR3 has 13 residues. Germline lookup yields CDR1 LNHNV and CDR2 YYDKDF (reference sequence). V was cut by 0 bases and J by 9 bases, with 12 bases left in between. The CDR3 nucleotides are TGTGCCACCAGCAGAGAACCGTCTACGAGGCAGTACTTC. Its protein product is CATSREPSTRQYF. The variable domain in full, completed from reference TRBV15 and TRBJ2-7, reads DAMVIQNPRYQVTQFGKPVTLSCSQTLNHNVMYWYQQKSSQAPKLLFHYYDKDFNNEADTPDNFQSRRPNTSFCFLDIRSPGLGDTAMYLCATSREPSTRQYFGPGTRLTVT.

This clonotype was seen many times. The rearrangement joins TRBV20-1 to TRBJ2-3; a possible D gene is TRBD2 (6 bases). V was clipped by 3 bases and J by 6 bases, with 7 bases between them. This CDR3 contains 11 residues. Germline lookup yields CDR1 DFQATT and CDR2 SNEGSKA (reference sequence). The CDR3 nucleotides are TGCAGTGCTAGCAGCGGGGATACGCAGTATTTT. Protein: CSASSGDTQYF.

This clonotype was counted ten times or more. The CDR3: CASSYNTDTQYF. CDR3 DNA: TGTGCCAGCAGTTACAACACAGATACGCAGTATTTT. V gene TRBV6-5 combines with J gene TRBJ2-3, with no clear D. Trimming removed 2 bases from V and 2 bases from J, with 2 bases in between. Germline V gives CDR1 MNHEY, CDR2 SVGAGI. The CDR3 is 12 amino acids.